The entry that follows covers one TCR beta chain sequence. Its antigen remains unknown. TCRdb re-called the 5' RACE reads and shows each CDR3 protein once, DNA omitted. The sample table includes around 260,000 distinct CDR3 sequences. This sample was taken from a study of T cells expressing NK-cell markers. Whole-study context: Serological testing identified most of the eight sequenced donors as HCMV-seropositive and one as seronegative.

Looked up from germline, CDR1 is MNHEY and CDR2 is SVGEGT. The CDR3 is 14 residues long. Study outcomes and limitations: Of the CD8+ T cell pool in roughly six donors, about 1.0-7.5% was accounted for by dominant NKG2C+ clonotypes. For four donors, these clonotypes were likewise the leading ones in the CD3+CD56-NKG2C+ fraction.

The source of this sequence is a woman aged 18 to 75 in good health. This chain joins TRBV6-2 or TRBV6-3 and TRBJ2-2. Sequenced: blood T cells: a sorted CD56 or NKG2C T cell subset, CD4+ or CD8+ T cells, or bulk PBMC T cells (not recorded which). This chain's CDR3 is CASSLQGSGGELFF.